Each of the 15 T cell receptor beta chains below was sequenced from the same sample in a study of Graves' ophthalmopathy and Graves' hyperthyroidism (dated by TCRdb to 2017 to 2018). Sequencing was carried out with an Illumina HiSeq 2000. For repertoire sequencing, the TCR beta CDR3 regions were amplified from RNA transcripts. A first-round RT-PCR used HTBI primers with the Qiagen OneStep RT-PCR kit, followed by a second-round multiplex PCR, size selection and purification. TCRdb passed the public sequencing reads through fastp at Q25 and MiXCR, retaining productive beta sequences. Records with the same CDR3 protein are collapsed into one entry carrying the most frequent genes and DNA. A total of about 700,000 distinct CDR3 sequences appear in this sample, approximately 39% of them only once. 3% to 4% of the sample belongs to the ten largest clones. The sequenced sample was peripheral blood. The receptor source for this set is an adult man with Graves' ophthalmopathy.

This chain connects TRBV29-1 to TRBJ1-1; perhaps TRBD1 as D (6 bases). CDR3 size: 15 residues. CDR1 SQVTM and CDR2 ANQGSEA come from the germline V gene. V lost 6 bases and J lost 0, with 17 bases in between. The CDR3 spells CSVKRQATMNTEAFF. The CDR3 nucleotides read TGCAGCGTGAAGAGACAGGCGACAATGAACACTGAAGCTTTCTTT.

This clonotype came up a few times. The CDR3 DNA follows: TGTGCCAGCAGTGAAGAGGGGACAGCTCAAGAGACCCAGTACTTC. Protein sequence: CASSEEGTAQETQYF. The chain has TRBV6-1 and TRBJ2-5; 7 bases fit TRBD1. Germline CDR1 reads MNHNS; CDR2 reads SASEGT. J gave up 2 bases and V 1 base, and 4 bases lay outside the gene matches. This CDR3 has 15 amino acids.

This clonotype was seen at least ten times. The J gene is TRBJ1-1, the V gene TRBV5-1, with 9 bases aligning to TRBD1. The J segment lost 5 bases and the V segment lost 1 base, leaving 3 bases of the junction unmatched. The CDR3 totals 14 residues. Per germline, CDR1 SGHRS and CDR2 YFSETQ. CDR3 amino acids: CASSLTGGATEAFF. The CDR3 bases are TGCGCCAGCAGCTTGACAGGGGGCGCGACTGAAGCTTTCTTT. Complete variable domain (other parts from reference TRBV5-1 and TRBJ1-1): KAGVTQTPRYLIKTRGQQVTLSCSPISGHRSVSWYQQTPGQGLQFLFEYFSETQRNKGNFPGRFSGRQFSNSRSEMNVSTLELGDSALYLCASSLTGGATEAFFGQGTRLTVV.

This clonotype was found a few times. The chain has TRBV5-4 and TRBJ1-1, with D possibly matching TRBD1 (5 bases). Germline loops: CDR1 SGHNT, CDR2 YYREEE (reference sequence). V gave up 5 bases and J gave up 5 bases, with 16 bases separating them. The CDR3 covers 14 residues. The CDR3 region is CASRKSGGWTEAFF. Written as DNA, the CDR3 is TGTGCCAGCAGGAAAAGCGGGGGGTGGACTGAAGCTTTCTTT.

As concerns this clonotype: Being one base from a much bigger clone, this may be a read error. This chain links TRBV29-1 with TRBJ2-7, with TRBD1 matching over 7 bases. Per germline, CDR1 SQVTM and CDR2 ANQGSEA. The CDR3 is 17 residues long. The CDR3 here is CSVILRQGASLSYEQHF. The CDR3, as DNA: TGCAGCGTCATTCTTCGACAGGGCGCCTCCCTATCCTACGAGCAGCACTTC.

In this sample, this clonotype turned up a few times. The junction differs from germline at one of its ends, possibly a read error. The chain recombines TRBV6-4 with TRBJ2-2; 8 bases are shared with TRBD1. There are 18 residues in the CDR3. The germline V gene encodes CDR1 MRHNA and CDR2 SNTAGT. The CDR3 DNA is TGTGCCAGCAGTTACTCGCCGCACCGGACAGGGCACACCGGGGAGCTGTTTTTT. It codes for CASSYSPHRTGHTGELFF.

The genes are TRBV7-6 and TRBJ1-4; D unresolved. Deletions cut 5 bases from V and 8 bases from J, with 15 bases between. Germline V gene sequence: CDR1 SGHVS, CDR2 FNYEAQ. The CDR3 consists of 14 residues. Here the CDR3 DNA reads TGTGCCAGCAGCCCGGGCACTCGGAGGGAAAAACTGTTTTTT. Translating gives CASSPGTRREKLFF.

As concerns this clonotype: The junction does not match germline at one end; this may be a read error. V gene TRBV7-9 combines with J gene TRBJ1-4; D gene unclear. CDR1 and CDR2 (germline): SEHNR, FQNEAQ (reference sequence). The CDR3 spans 14 residues. CDR3 sequence: CASSHPDLNEKLFF. The CDR3 DNA reads TGCGCCAGCAGCCACCCGGACCTTAATGAAAAACTGTTTTTT.

The V gene is TRBV6-5, the J gene TRBJ1-5, with no clear D. The germline gives CDR1 MNHEY, CDR2 SVGAGI. Trimming removed 6 bases at V and 7 bases at J, with 16 bases between. The CDR3 is 14 residues long. Here the CDR3 reads CASSPDPRGQPQHF. CDR3 DNA: TGTGCCAGCAGCCCTGACCCTCGAGGACAGCCCCAGCATTTT.

Here the CDR3 DNA reads TGTGCCAGCCTTGACGGGACAGTCCTCTATGGCTACACCTTC. The encoded protein is CASLDGTVLYGYTF. The chain has TRBV12-3 or TRBV12-4 and TRBJ1-2, with 7 bases aligning to TRBD1. With 8 bases clipped from V and 4 bases from J, the junction kept 10 bases outside the gene matches. The length of the CDR3 is 14 residues.

This clonotype was counted ten times or more. The gene calls are TRBV2 and TRBJ2-7; TRBD1 aligns across 7 bases. Germline CDR1 and CDR2: SNHLY and FYNNEI. The CDR3 consists of 19 residues. V lost 6 bases, J lost 2 bases, and 22 bases stayed unmatched. DNA of the CDR3: TGTGCCAGCAGCCCTCGAACTTACCGGGACAGCCTCTCTCCCTACGAGCAGTACTTC. Its protein is CASSPRTYRDSLSPYEQYF.

In its sample, this clonotype was seen many times. The rearrangement uses TRBV2 and TRBJ1-1; 7 positions match TRBD1. Looked up from germline, CDR1 is SNHLY and CDR2 is FYNNEI. This CDR3 spans 13 amino acids. With V trimmed by 9 bases and J by 0 bases, 4 bases remained unmatched. Here the CDR3 DNA reads TGTGCCAGTCAGGGGGTTATGAACACTGAAGCTTTCTTT. Its protein is CASQGVMNTEAFF.

This clonotype has a count of ten or more. The gene calls are TRBV19 and TRBJ1-6, with D hard to call. Germline V CDR1 and CDR2: LNHDA, SQIVND (reference sequence). The CDR3 covers 17 residues. Trimming left V 1 base short and J 0 bases short, with 10 bases between. This CDR3 reads CASSIGRLSSYNSPLHF. CDR3 bases: TGTGCCAGTAGTATAGGCCGGCTGAGCTCCTATAATTCACCCCTCCACTTT.

This clonotype was seen ten or more times. J is TRBJ1-2 and V is TRBV7-9; the D is unclear. This CDR3 contains 15 residues. Germline loops: CDR1 SEHNR, CDR2 FQNEAQ (reference sequence). The V gene lost 4 bases and the J gene lost 3 bases, with 15 bases spanning the gap. The CDR3 reads CASSSPVWGDYGYTF. In DNA form, the CDR3 reads TGTGCCAGCAGCTCCCCTGTATGGGGTGACTATGGCTACACCTTC. Looking up the rest from reference TRBV7-9 and TRBJ1-2 gives the full variable domain: DTGVSQNPRHKITKRGQNVTFRCDPISEHNRLYWYRQTLGQGPEFLTYFQNEAQLEKSRLLSDRFSAERPKGSFSTLEIQRTEQGDSAMYLCASSSPVWGDYGYTFGSGTRLTVV.

This chain links TRBV5-1 with TRBJ2-5; TRBD2 might be the D (6 bases). V lost 4 bases and J lost 5, with 21 bases in between. From germline, CDR1 is SGHRS and CDR2 YFSETQ. This CDR3 has 16 amino acids. CDR3 amino acids: CASSVGVGRSTETQYF. Here the CDR3 DNA reads TGCGCCAGCAGCGTGGGCGTTGGGAGGTCGACGGAGACCCAGTACTTC.